One and the same sample provided the 2 T cell receptor beta chains below, sequenced in a study of response to subunit inactivated influenza vaccine. MiXCR, run by TCRdb on the RT-PCR reads, gives a single entry per CDR3 protein. Of around 710,000 distinct CDR3 sequences listed, approximately 15% are singletons. The specimen was PBMCs from blood, collected about 14 days before vaccination. Receptors originate from a man aged 45-60 years who received an inactivated influenza vaccine.

This rearrangement joins TRBV18 to TRBJ1-2, with D possibly being TRBD1 (6 bases). The V and J ends lost 5 bases and 13 bases respectively, with 20 bases between them. This CDR3 comprises 13 residues. Germline-derived CDR1 and CDR2 are KGHSH and LQKENI. In DNA form, the CDR3 reads TGTGCCAGCTCAGCATCGGACAGCCGGACTTCCACCTTC. Encoded protein: CASSASDSRTSTF.

The table lists this clonotype with a few counts. The chain links TRBV6-1 to TRBJ1-1; D not resolved. The CDR3 runs 12 residues. The V gene lost 0 bases and the J gene lost 6 bases, with 5 bases spanning the gap. Germline V lookup: CDR1 MNHNS, CDR2 SASEGT. This CDR3 reads CASSEARAEAFF. CDR3 nucleotide sequence: TGTGCCAGCAGTGAAGCGAGGGCTGAAGCTTTCTTT.